The 21 T cell receptor beta chains presented below share a single source sample, sequenced in a study of blood T cell repertoires in COVID-19. Profiling relied on immunoSEQ multiplex PCR, and the TCRdb table lists in-frame clones only, not all of them. The data show 150,000 to 200,000 clones, roughly nine tenths seen once. The sample comprised peripheral blood. The receptors originated from a man in his late teens or twenties who had recovered from COVID-19.

The J gene is TRBJ2-1, the V gene TRBV18; 8 positions match TRBD2. The J segment lost 5 bases and the V segment lost 1 base, leaving 4 bases of the junction unmatched. This CDR3 spans 15 amino acids. Germline V gene data show CDR1 as KGHSH and CDR2 as LQKENI. In nucleotides, the CDR3 is TGTGCCAGCTCACCACAGCGGGAGTCCCACAATGAGCAGTTCTTC. It translates to CASSPQRESHNEQFF.

V is TRBV7-9 and J is TRBJ1-6; D may be TRBD1 (6 bases). Germline V gives CDR1 SEHNR, CDR2 FQNEAQ (reference sequence). This CDR3 has 14 amino acids. Trimming took off 5 bases at V and 5 bases at J, with 10 bases between the two ends. The CDR3 DNA follows: TGTGCCAGCAGCCTGGGACAAAATAATTCACCCCTCCACTTT. As protein: CASSLGQNNSPLHF.

The CDR3 is CASSYGGLPPYEQYF. The CDR3 region has the DNA TGTGCCAGCAGTTACGGGGGACTACCTCCCTACGAGCAGTACTTC. The chain is built from TRBV6-2 or TRBV6-3 and TRBJ2-7; 7 bases are shared with TRBD2. The germline V gene has CDR1 MNHEY and CDR2 SVGEGT. The V gene end was trimmed by 2 bases and the J gene end by 2 bases; junction bases not matched to a gene: 6. The CDR3 extends over 15 amino acids.

V usage is TRBV11-1 and J usage is TRBJ2-7; perhaps TRBD2 as D (6 bases). CDR1 SGHAT and CDR2 FQDESV come from the germline V gene (reference sequence). V shed 3 bases and J shed 2 bases, with 8 bases lying between them. There are 13 residues in the CDR3. CDR3 DNA sequence: TGTGCCAGCAGCTTTAGCGGCGCCTACGAGCAGTACTTC. This gives the protein CASSFSGAYEQYF.

CDR3 DNA: TGTGCCAGCAGCTACTGGACAGGGGTAGGCACAGATACGCAGTATTTT. This encodes CASSYWTGVGTDTQYF. The J gene is TRBJ2-3, the V gene TRBV7-9, with 9 bases identical to TRBD1. Germline CDR1 and CDR2: SEHNR and FQNEAQ (reference sequence). The CDR3 consists of 16 residues. The V and J ends lost 4 bases and 1 base, in that order; junction bases with no gene match: 6.

The V and J genes are TRBV5-6 and TRBJ2-4; 8 bases are a match to TRBD2. The V and J ends lost 4 bases and 6 bases, in that order; junction bases with no gene match: 6. Germline loops: CDR1 SGHDT, CDR2 YYEEEE. The CDR3 spans 14 residues. The chain's CDR3 is CASSQRGTRNIQYF. The CDR3 nucleotides read TGTGCCAGCAGCCAAAGGGGGACTAGAAACATTCAGTACTTC. The full variable domain, in which reference TRBV5-6 and TRBJ2-4 provide the parts outside the CDR3, is DAGVTQSPTHLIKTRGQQVTLRCSPKSGHDTVSWYQQALGQGPQFIFQYYEEEERQRGNFPDRFSGHQFPNYSSELNVNALLLGDSALYLCASSQRGTRNIQYFGAGTRLSVL.

The rearrangement joins TRBV7-3 to TRBJ2-3; the match to TRBD2 covers 9 bases. The germline gives CDR1 SGHTA, CDR2 FQGTGA. Unmatched junction bases numbered 3, after V lost 5 bases and J lost 3 bases. The CDR3 has 14 residues. The CDR3 region is CASSPGLATDTQYF. Here the CDR3 DNA reads TGTGCCAGCAGCCCCGGACTAGCGACAGATACGCAGTATTTT.

The chain combines TRBV9 with TRBJ2-5, with D perhaps matching TRBD1 (5 bases). Germline CDR1 reads SGDLS; CDR2 reads YYNGEE. The V gene lost 3 bases and the J gene lost 1 base, with 19 bases spanning the gap. The CDR3 consists of 17 residues. The CDR3 nucleotides read TGTGCCAGCAGCGCAGGCGGCAGCGACAGCTCCCAAGAGACCCAGTACTTC. This gives the protein CASSAGGSDSSQETQYF.

The chain couples TRBV19 to TRBJ1-6; 8 bases line up with TRBD1. Trimming took 5 bases from V and 6 from J; bases not matched to a gene: 6. In germline, CDR1 is LNHDA, CDR2 SQIVND (reference sequence). The length of the CDR3 is 15 residues. The CDR3 protein is CASSSGGLFNSPLHF. The CDR3 DNA reads TGTGCCAGTAGTTCAGGGGGCCTCTTTAATTCACCCCTCCACTTT.

This chain connects TRBV29-1 to TRBJ2-5, with 13 bases lining up with TRBD2. This CDR3 has 18 residues. V was pared by 1 base and J by 5 bases, with 13 bases of the junction left unmatched. The germline V gene has CDR1 SQVTM and CDR2 ANQGSEA. In DNA form, the CDR3 reads TGCAGCGTTGAAGCCCCGGGGCTGACTAGCGGGAGGAGGGAGACCCAGTACTTC. Translated: CSVEAPGLTSGRRETQYF.

This clone was seen just once. This chain joins TRBV30 and TRBJ2-3; 7 bases are shared with TRBD2. CDR1 is GTSNPN, CDR2 SVGIG, per germline (reference sequence). The length of the CDR3 is 13 residues. J was trimmed by 2 bases and V by 8 bases; bases with no gene match: 7. The CDR3, as DNA: TGTGCCGGGGTGGCGGGAGCCACAGATACGCAGTATTTT. It yields the protein CAGVAGATDTQYF.

This clone showed up just once. V gene TRBV19 combines with J gene TRBJ2-2; a possible D gene is TRBD2 (5 bases). CDR3 length: 13 residues. CDR1 and CDR2 from the germline V gene are LNHDA and SQIVND (reference sequence). V was shortened by 3 bases and J by 4 bases, with 6 bases between the two germline ends. Here the CDR3 reads CASSISGTGELFF. CDR3 DNA: TGTGCCAGTAGTATCAGCGGCACCGGGGAGCTGTTTTTT.

V gene TRBV30 combines with J gene TRBJ2-7; no reliable D call. Germline CDR1 reads GTSNPN; CDR2 reads SVGIG (reference sequence). This CDR3 is 12 amino acids long. Deletions cut 4 bases from V and 0 bases from J, with 7 bases between. CDR3 in DNA: TGTGCCTGGAAAGTCAGCTCCTACGAGCAGTACTTC. Amino acids: CAWKVSSYEQYF.

V is TRBV6-5 and J is TRBJ1-5; TRBD1 is a possible D gene (6 bases). Germline loops: CDR1 MNHEY, CDR2 SVGAGI. Trimming removed 8 bases at V and 7 bases at J, with 15 bases between. CDR3 size: 13 residues. In nucleotides, the CDR3 is TGTGCCAGCCTCCTCCGGGGACAACAGCCCCAGCATTTT. This translates into CASLLRGQQPQHF.

In DNA, the CDR3 is TGCGCCAGCAGCCAGGCTAGCGGAACCTCCTACGAGCAGTACTTC. Protein: CASSQASGTSYEQYF. The chain uses TRBV4-3 and TRBJ2-7; TRBD2 agrees at 7 bases. Germline values: CDR1 LGHNA, CDR2 YSLEER. The V segment lost 3 bases and the J segment 0 bases; nucleotides outside the gene matches: 5. CDR3 length: 15 amino acids.

The chain recombines TRBV28 with TRBJ1-1; tentative D call: TRBD1 (5 bases). Germline V gives CDR1 MDHEN, CDR2 SYDVKM. The CDR3 sequence is 16 residues long. With 6 bases removed from V and 1 base from J, the gap between germline ends came to 18 bases. The CDR3 is CASRISGFSPNTEAFF. In nucleotides, the CDR3 is TGTGCCAGCAGAATTTCAGGGTTCTCCCCGAACACTGAAGCTTTCTTT.

The chain links TRBV9 to TRBJ2-2; 14 nucleotides align to TRBD2. This CDR3 contains 18 residues. J gave up 7 bases and V 4 bases, and 12 bases lay outside the gene matches. Germline V lookup: CDR1 SGDLS, CDR2 YYNGEE. The CDR3 nucleotides read TGTGCCAGCAGCCCTCGGGGGACTAGCGGGAGAATAGGCGGGGAGCTGTTTTTT. It yields the protein CASSPRGTSGRIGGELFF. Based on the CDR3 plus reference TRBV9 and TRBJ2-2, the full variable domain is DSGVTQTPKHLITATGQRVTLRCSPRSGDLSVYWYQQSLDQGLQFLIQYYNGEERAKGNILERFSAQQFPDLHSELNLSSLELGDSALYFCASSPRGTSGRIGGELFFGEGSRLTVL.

For the CDR3, the DNA is TGTGCCAGCAGCGCACAGGGGGTTCAGGACACCATATATTTT. The encoded protein is CASSAQGVQDTIYF. The chain links TRBV9 to TRBJ1-3, with TRBD1 identical over 8 bases. V lost 3 bases, J lost 8 bases, and 7 bases stayed unmatched. The CDR3 has 14 residues. Per the germline V gene, CDR1 is SGDLS and CDR2 is YYNGEE.

This chain's CDR3 is CASSFGQGSGYTF. CDR3 DNA sequence: TGTGCCAGCAGTTTTGGGCAGGGTAGCGGCTACACCTTC. The gene calls are TRBV12-3 or TRBV12-4 and TRBJ1-2, with a possible D match to TRBD1 (5 bases). The CDR3 is 13 amino acids. V was trimmed by 3 bases and J by 8 bases, leaving 13 bases between them.

The chain links TRBV7-8 to TRBJ1-2, with 9 bases matching TRBD1. The CDR3 sequence is 12 residues long. V shed 5 bases, J shed 8 bases, and the junction held 3 bases outside the gene matches. Germline-derived CDR1 and CDR2 are SGHVS and FQNEAQ. The DNA of the CDR3 is TGTGCCAGCAGCCGGGACAGGGTCGGCTACACCTTC. This translates into CASSRDRVGYTF.

The rearrangement joins TRBV6-2 or TRBV6-3 to TRBJ2-1, with TRBD2 matching over 7 bases. The CDR3 length is 15 residues. Germline CDR1 and CDR2: MNHEY and SVGEGT. V lost 5 bases, J lost 6 bases, and 10 bases stayed unmatched. CDR3 amino acids: CASSALRGGLNEQFF. The CDR3, as DNA: TGTGCCAGCAGTGCTTTAAGGGGAGGGCTCAATGAGCAGTTCTTC.